This is a list of T cell receptor beta chains from one sample in a study of cytomegalovirus exposure and HLA in healthy donors. Data came from immunoSEQ multiplex PCR; TCRdb stores just in-frame clones and leaves some out. The sample lists about 100,000 clones, roughly 74% occurring once. What was sequenced was PBMCs. All receptors come from a woman in her thirties or forties in good health and CMV-seronegative. CDR3s leave out the opening cysteine and the closing phenylalanine or tryptophan.

V | CDR3
TRBV7-9 | ASSPDSLMVSPLH
TRBV5-4 | AAGAANTEAF
TRBV6-4 | ASSETSGGLEF
TRBV4-2 | ASSQVRQGAGRGYT
TRBV19 | ASSGQGVTEAF
TRBV5-6 | ASSLVASGESTQY
TRBV5-1 | ASSAGRGQGTEQY
TRBV30 | AWSDRGHEQY
TRBV6-5 | ASSQTGDEQF
TRBV6-6 | ASRPSVVNEKLF
TRBV7-9 | ASSLGIPGLGNEQF
TRBV7-7 | ASSAGHKSTDTQY
TRBV11-2 | ASSLDLAGGYEQF
TRBV6-4 | ASSDSLTTGELF
TRBV7-9 | SSSSPQPAGQETQY
TRBV6-1 | ASSFPESGNTEAF
TRBV25-1 | ASSDDPGDYEQY
TRBV5-6 | ASSLLAGGPEAADTQY
TRBV21-1 | ASSKCPFRYSNQPQH
TRBV19 | ASSIAGVGETQY
TRBV18 | ASSPLAGSYEQY
TRBV9 | ASSVTGTAPPYGYT
TRBV6-5 | ASSADSYQPQH
TRBV7-6 | ASSLELAGADTQY
TRBV25-1 | ASSAGRDYGYT
TRBV25-1 | ASSDPARTGNTEAF
TRBV6-5 | ASSYGHPSSYEQY
TRBV28 | ASSPGTSGRGWETQY
TRBV15 | ATSRQGTSGRREQF
TRBV19 | ASSMMGQGGETQY
TRBV6-5 | ASTLQGHEQY
TRBV30 | AWSGDPSQPQH
TRBV21-1 | ASSKVPDRGSYNSPLH
TRBV1 | TSSPHRAREVSYEQY
TRBV9 | ASSVWERVNEQF
TRBV7-3 | ASSLGGPNTEAF
TRBV18 | ASSQGQGADTEAF
TRBV9 | ASSVVGVVANTGELF
TRBV19 | ASSIGLEQY
TRBV7-3 | ASSLGASGPQETQY